This T cell receptor (beta chain) derives from a study of T cell responses to AZD1222 COVID-19 vaccine. Comment on this clone: Its antigen is not known.

The study's findings and limits: White British people made up most donors, females outnumbered males, and clonal diversity was possibly underestimated. Once two AZD1222 doses were given, Spike-specific TCR breadth and depth went up.

Clones were sequenced by immunoSEQ multiplex PCR, and TCRdb holds only the in-frame ones, with some missing. The table shows fewer than 180,000 clones, with more than 85% occurring only once. The sequencing here drew on peripheral blood, taken 28 days after the second AZD1222 dose. The TCR originated in an adult who received the AZD1222 COVID-19 vaccine.

The CDR3 loop is CASSVSDHEQYF. Written as DNA, the CDR3 is TGTGCCAGCAGCGTTTCCGACCACGAGCAGTACTTC. The chain has TRBV9 and TRBJ2-7; D gene uncertain. The CDR3 contains 12 residues. V shed 2 bases and J shed 5 bases, with 8 bases lying between them. Germline V gives CDR1 SGDLS, CDR2 YYNGEE.